A selection of T cell receptor beta chains follows, all from one sample in a study of hypomethylating agent response in myelodysplastic syndrome. TCRdb's table, derived via immunoSEQ multiplex PCR, lists solely in-frame clones and lacks some. The data contain 7,000 or so clones, approximately 86% of them singletons. The sample consisted of bone marrow, taken before or after starting hypomethylating agent treatment for myelodysplastic syndrome (not recorded which). The receptors were gathered from a human donor with myelodysplastic syndrome. Both conserved end residues are part of each CDR3. The D gene is left open where the match is weak. Clone size, where shown, is once, few, many, or a class for clones that have expanded.

TRBV6-1,NA,NA,TRBJ1-3,TGTGCCAGCAGTGAATTGAAAAGGTCTACTGGAAACACCATATATTTT,CASSELKRSTGNTIYF
TRBV29-1,NA,NA,TRBJ2-3,TGCAGCGTTTTGATCTCGGGGACAGATACGCAGTATTTT,CSVLISGTDTQYF
TRBV7-9,NA,NA,TRBJ2-3,TGTGCCAGCAGCTTAGAAACTGCTAGCTTCACAGATACGCAGTATTTT,CASSLETASFTDTQYF
TRBV19,NA,few,TRBJ2-3,TGTGCCAGTAGTATCCCTCGAGATACGCAGTATTTT,CASSIPRDTQYF
TRBV5-6,NA,NA,TRBJ1-2,TGTGCCAGCAGCTTGAAGGGGAACGTTGCTGGCTACACCTTC,CASSLKGNVAGYTF
TRBV11-2,NA,NA,TRBJ1-6,TGTGCCAGCAGCTTAAGGCCGAGTAATTCACCCCTCCACTTT,CASSLRPSNSPLHF
TRBV10-3,TRBD2,NA,TRBJ2-7,TGTGCCATCAGCAGGACTAGCGGGCCCGAAGAGCAGTACTTC,CAISRTSGPEEQYF
TRBV10-1,TRBD1,NA,TRBJ2-3,TGCGCCAGCAGTGATCAGGGGGCGGGCACAGATACGCAGTATTTT,CASSDQGAGTDTQYF
TRBV5-6,NA,once,TRBJ2-7,TGTGCCAGCAGCTTGTATCAGCGGCGAGCTTACGAGCAGTACTTC,CASSLYQRRAYEQYF
TRBV18,NA,NA,TRBJ2-3,TGTGCCAGCTCGCCGGCAGATACGCAGTATTTT,CASSPADTQYF
TRBV7-3,NA,once,TRBJ2-3,TGTGCCAGCAGCTTAGATAGCGGAGAGGGCAATACGCAGTATTTT,CASSLDSGEGNTQYF
TRBV10-3,NA,NA,TRBJ1-6,TGTGCCATGCGCGGACGGTTGGATTCACCCCTCCACTTT,CAMRGRLDSPLHF
TRBV5-1,TRBD1,once,TRBJ2-5,TGCGCCAGCAGCTTTACAGGGGGCGCGCGGGAGACCCAGTACTTC,CASSFTGGARETQYF
TRBV14,NA,NA,TRBJ2-3,TGTGCCAGCAGTCACGTCGGGGGGCTGGGCACAGATACGCAGTATTTT,CASSHVGGLGTDTQYF
TRBV5-4,TRBD1,NA,TRBJ1-4,TGTGCCAGCAGCCCCGGAGGCAGGGGGGATGAAAAACTGTTTTTT,CASSPGGRGDEKLFF
TRBV29-1,TRBD1,once,TRBJ2-1,TGCAGCGTTGAGGGACAGGGGGCGCCGTATGAGCAGTTCTTC,CSVEGQGAPYEQFF
TRBV7-9,NA,NA,TRBJ2-7,TGTGCCAGCAGCCGTAGTGGGCAGGGGGGCGAGCAGTACTTC,CASSRSGQGGEQYF
TRBV19,TRBD2,NA,TRBJ2-1,TGTGCCAGTACCGAGCTGGGGGGGAACTACAATGAGCAGTTCTTC,CASTELGGNYNEQFF
TRBV5-1,NA,NA,TRBJ1-4,TGCGCCAGCAGCTTGGACCTGGGACCGATAAATGAAAAACTGTTTTTT,CASSLDLGPINEKLFF
TRBV5-1,NA,NA,TRBJ2-7,TGCGCCAGCAGGAGACTTGAAGGGCCAGGCTACGAGCAGTACTTC,CASRRLEGPGYEQYF
TRBV10-3,NA,few,TRBJ1-2,TGTGCCATCAGCAGTAGACAGGTTGAATATGGCTACACCTTC,CAISSRQVEYGYTF
TRBV7-2,NA,NA,TRBJ2-7,TGTGCCAGCAGTCTCCTGGGGAGCTCCTACGAGCAGTACTTC,CASSLLGSSYEQYF
TRBV7-6,NA,once,TRBJ2-3,TGTGCCAGCAGCCCCTACACAGATACGCAGTATTTT,CASSPYTDTQYF
TRBV10-3,NA,NA,TRBJ2-5,TGTGCCATCAGTGTGGGCAGGCAAGAGACCCAGTACTTC,CAISVGRQETQYF
TRBV5-5,NA,NA,TRBJ1-3,TGTGCCAGCAGCTTCTCCGGGGACTCCCCGGACACCATATATTTT,CASSFSGDSPDTIYF
TRBV2,TRBD1,few,TRBJ1-5,TGTGCCAGCAGCTCCCGGACAGGGAAGAATCAGCCCCAGCATTTT,CASSSRTGKNQPQHF
TRBV2,TRBD2,NA,TRBJ2-1,TGTGCCGGCGCAGAGGCGGGGGAGTTCGATGAGCAGTTCTTC,CAGAEAGEFDEQFF
TRBV19,TRBD1,NA,TRBJ1-2,TGTGCCAGTAGTTCCACGGGACAGGGACGAGGCTATGGCTACACCTTC,CASSSTGQGRGYGYTF
TRBV7-2,TRBD1,NA,TRBJ1-2,TGTGCCAGCAGCTTATCCCAGGGGGCCCTTTATGGCTACACCTTC,CASSLSQGALYGYTF
TRBV5-4,NA,NA,TRBJ1-1,TGTGCCAGCAGCTTTGAGGGGAACACTGAAGCTTTCTTT,CASSFEGNTEAFF
TRBV6-5,NA,NA,TRBJ1-1,TGTGCCAGCAGTTACGGGTCAGTTGAAGCTTTCTTT,CASSYGSVEAFF
TRBV7-8,NA,NA,TRBJ2-2,TGTGCCAGCAGCTACCTGAGGGCAGGTTCTACCGGGGAGCTGTTTTTT,CASSYLRAGSTGELFF
TRBV7-6,TRBD1,NA,TRBJ2-7,TGTGCCAGCAGCTCAGGGACAGAGTCCTACGAGCAGTACTTC,CASSSGTESYEQYF
TRBV2,NA,NA,TRBJ1-5,TGTGCCAGCAGTGAAAATCCTCAGCCCCAGCATTTT,CASSENPQPQHF
TRBV7-8,TRBD2,NA,TRBJ2-3,TGTGCCAGCAGTCGTACTAGCGGGGGCACAGATACGCAGTATTTT,CASSRTSGGTDTQYF
TRBV7-9,NA,NA,TRBJ1-6,TGTGCCAGCAGCTTCGGGCCCGGAGTCCTCCACTTT,CASSFGPGVLHF
TRBV6-6,NA,NA,TRBJ2-7,TGTGCCAGCAGTTACTCGACCTATGCAGGTAACTACGAGCAGTACTTC,CASSYSTYAGNYEQYF
TRBV5-8,TRBD1,NA,TRBJ1-2,TGTGCCAGCAGCTTGGCGGGGACAGGGGCACTCTATGGCTACACCTTC,CASSLAGTGALYGYTF
TRBV5-1,NA,NA,TRBJ2-7,TGCGCCAGCAGCTTCCAGGGCCCGTCCTACGAGCAGTACTTC,CASSFQGPSYEQYF
TRBV4-2,NA,NA,TRBJ1-1,TGTGCCAGCAGCCAAGAAACAGGGCTAACTGAAGCTTTCTTT,CASSQETGLTEAFF
TRBV5-1,NA,NA,TRBJ2-6,TGCGCCAGCTCCGGCCAGAGGGCAGCTGGGGCCAACGTCCTGACTTTC,CASSGQRAAGANVLTF
TRBV11-3,NA,NA,TRBJ1-3,TGTGCCAGCCAGGGTTCTGGAAACACCATATATTTT,CASQGSGNTIYF
TRBV2,TRBD2,NA,TRBJ2-3,TGTGCCAGCAGTGCATACTTCTTGACTAGCGGGGGCAGGGATACGCAGTATTTT,CASSAYFLTSGGRDTQYF
TRBV4-1,NA,NA,TRBJ2-5,TGCGCCAGCAGCCAAATTCAGGGTTACCAAGAGACCCAGTACTTC,CASSQIQGYQETQYF
TRBV19,NA,few,TRBJ1-5,TGTGCCAGTAGTATAGCCAATCAGCCCCAGCATTTT,CASSIANQPQHF
TRBV19,NA,NA,TRBJ1-2,TGTGCCAGTTACACTTACGGGCCGGGTGAAGACCATGGCTACACCTTC,CASYTYGPGEDHGYTF
TRBV2,TRBD2,NA,TRBJ2-5,TGTGCCAGCAGTTTAGGGGAGGGAGGCGGTACCCAGTACTTC,CASSLGEGGGTQYF
TRBV7-2,NA,once,TRBJ1-2,TGTGCCAGCAGCTTAGGGGTAAACTATGGCTACACCTTC,CASSLGVNYGYTF
TRBV25-1,NA,NA,TRBJ1-5,TGTGCCAGCAGAAGATCAGCGTTTGGGGGCAATCAGCCCCAGCATTTT,CASRRSAFGGNQPQHF
TRBV27,NA,NA,TRBJ2-7,TGTGCCAGCAGTTTATATCCCTCAACCTACGAGCAGTACTTC,CASSLYPSTYEQYF
TRBV11-3,TRBD2,NA,TRBJ2-2,TGTGCCAGCAGCGCTAGCGGGGGGGCCGCCGGGGAGCTGTTTTTT,CASSASGGAAGELFF
TRBV4-3,NA,NA,TRBJ1-3,TGCGCCAGCAGCCAGGGACAATTCTCTGGAAACACCATATATTTT,CASSQGQFSGNTIYF
TRBV2,NA,NA,TRBJ1-2,TGTGCCAGCAGTGTTGAGGTAAAAATCTATGGCTACACCTTC,CASSVEVKIYGYTF
TRBV5-1,TRBD2,NA,TRBJ2-3,TGCGCCAGCTTAGCGGGGGGGCAGGGAGATACGCAGTATTTT,CASLAGGQGDTQYF
TRBV6-5,NA,once,TRBJ1-1,TGTGCCAGCAGTCGAGGGGCCCCGAACACTGAAGCTTTCTTT,CASSRGAPNTEAFF
TRBV7-2,TRBD2,once,TRBJ2-7,TGTGCCAGCAGCCGTGGGACTAGCGGGACCTACGAGCAGTACTTC,CASSRGTSGTYEQYF
TRBV6-5,NA,NA,TRBJ1-1,TGTGCCAGCAGCTTTTACAGTACCCTGAACACTGAAGCTTTCTTT,CASSFYSTLNTEAFF